This entry concerns a single T cell receptor beta chain. Measured with immunoSEQ multiplex PCR; TCRdb has only the in-frame clones, and not every one. Here the sample spans tens of thousands of clones, 73% being singletons. This record belongs to a study of T cells in tumors after PD-1 blockade. Study background: Either cemiplimab 350 mg every 2 weeks or pembrolizumab 200 mg every 3 weeks was given.

The CDR3 runs to 15 residues. V was shortened by 8 bases and J by 0 bases, with 14 bases between the two germline ends. Germline-derived CDR1 and CDR2 are MNHEY and SVGAGI. This clonotype originated in a human donor with basal cell carcinoma. This material consisted of PBMCs, taken after anti-PD-1 treatment. This rearrangement joins TRBV6-5 to TRBJ1-5, with a possible D match to TRBD1 (5 bases). CDR3 protein: CASHLGGYSNQPQHF. The CDR3 DNA sequence: TGTGCCAGCCACTTGGGGGGGTATAGCAATCAGCCCCAGCATTTT.